The clone carrying this T cell receptor (beta chain) was picked up a small number of times. Its antigen is not identified. Adult Caucasians living in Nashville, Tennessee made up all of the donors. Original processing notes: ImmunoSEQ junction-only sequences lacked quality scores, so their filtering differed. Libraries were prepared by immunoSEQ multiplex PCR; TCRdb keeps only in-frame clonotypes and omits some of them. From that table come the V and J calls and clone size; the DNA was used to work out D and trimming. The sample includes 900,000 to 1,200,000 clones, around 78% of them seen just once. The data stem from a study of shared clonotypes between healthy human individuals. About the research overall: Each donor's CD8 memory used one plate, CD8 naive two, each CD4 subset three. Study results and caveats: Clonotype sharing across four donors was observed for 5% to 6.5% of naive CD4 clonotypes.

CDR1 is SGHTA, CDR2 FQGTGA, per germline. The CDR3 contains 17 residues. J gave up 2 bases and V 5 bases, and 8 bases lay outside the gene matches. The V gene is TRBV7-3, the J gene TRBJ2-3; 12 bases line up with TRBD2. This TCR was recovered from a man younger than 30 in good health. Some clones in this sample may be carry-over from other donors' samples. Material: memory CD4+ T cells from PBMCs. As to subset: CD45RA-negative fraction. CDR3 sequence (DNA): TGTGCCAGCAGCCCCCGTGGACTAGCGGGACACACAGATACGCAGTATTTT. It translates to CASSPRGLAGHTDTQYF.